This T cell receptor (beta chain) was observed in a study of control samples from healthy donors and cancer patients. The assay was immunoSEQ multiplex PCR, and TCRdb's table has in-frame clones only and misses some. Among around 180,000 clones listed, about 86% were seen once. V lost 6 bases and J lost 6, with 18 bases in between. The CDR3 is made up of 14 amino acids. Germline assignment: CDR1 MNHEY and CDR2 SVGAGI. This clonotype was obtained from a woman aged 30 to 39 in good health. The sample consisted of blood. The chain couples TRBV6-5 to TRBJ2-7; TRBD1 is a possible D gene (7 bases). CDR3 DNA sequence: TGTGCCAGCAGACTGTCCGGGACAGCGGGCGAGCAGTACTTC. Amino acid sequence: CASRLSGTAGEQYF.